This TCR beta chain was profiled in a study of cytomegalovirus exposure and HLA in healthy donors. Study details: Earlier findings included about 120 million unique TCR beta sequences obtained from 180 million or so T cells. Regarding the study as a whole: The study flagged some 170 TCR beta chains as cytomegalovirus-associated. In a later analysis, more than 15,000 TCR beta sequences were associated with HLA alleles at 0.05 false discovery rate. 87-base-pair reads could not separate some V segments, including TRBV6-2 and TRBV6-3.

The CDR3 length is 13 residues. Germline CDR1 and CDR2: MNHNY and SVGAGI (reference sequence). V lost 0 bases to trimming and J lost 15 bases, with 15 bases between them. The study ran its PCR with 60 Vbeta and 13 Jbeta primers. Assay used: immunoSEQ multiplex PCR; TCRdb lists only in-frame clones, some missing. The sample has about 120,000 clones; about 72% are singletons. As to this clone: Its antigen is not known.

The sequence was collected from a man aged 45-65 years in good health and CMV-seropositive. The sequenced sample was PBMCs. This rearrangement joins TRBV6-6 to TRBJ1-3; tentative D call: TRBD1 (6 bases). As DNA, the CDR3 is TGTGCCAGCAGTTACTCAGAGGGGGAGTCTGGATATTTT. Residues: CASSYSEGESGYF.